A single sample is the source of the 6 T cell receptor beta chains below, sequenced in a study of blood T cells in healthy people across ages. With a J-beta primer mix and a sample-barcoded 5' primer, a second PCR ran roughly 6 to 11 cycles. TCRdb passed the 5' RACE reads through MiXCR, listing each CDR3 protein once. The sample has some 760,000 distinct CDR3 sequences; roughly 25% are singletons. This sample was shared with a second study, whose subject was T cells of mothers and their children.

Material for sequencing was blood. The origin of the receptors is a boy between 10 and 17 years old in good health.

The chain carries TRBV6-2 or TRBV6-3 and TRBJ2-1; D unclear. Germline CDR1 reads MNHEY; CDR2 reads SVGEGT. The CDR3 is 13 amino acids. V lost 6 bases to trimming and J lost 3 bases, with 9 bases between them. The CDR3 nucleotides read TGTGCCAGCAGGATTACCGACTACAATGAGCAGTTCTTC. Amino acids: CASRITDYNEQFF.

This clonotype has more than one count but fewer than ten. The chain carries TRBV7-9 and TRBJ2-3; TRBD1 might be the D (6 bases). CDR3 length equals 13 residues. Germline V gives CDR1 SEHNR, CDR2 FQNEAQ (reference sequence). The V and J ends lost 5 bases and 4 bases respectively, with 10 bases between them. The CDR3 coding sequence is TGTGCCAGCAGCCACAGGGATTCAGATACGCAGTATTTT. Amino acids: CASSHRDSDTQYF.

CDR3 nucleotides: TGCAGTGCCCTGCGGTCTGGGGCCAACGTCCTGACTTTC. Protein sequence: CSALRSGANVLTF. The chain links TRBV20-1 to TRBJ2-6, with no clear D. CDR3 length equals 13 residues. Germline loops: CDR1 DFQATT, CDR2 SNEGSKA (reference sequence). With 6 bases removed from V and 1 base from J, the gap between germline ends came to 7 bases.

This clonotype was found a few times. The chain carries TRBV2 and TRBJ1-1; D gene uncertain. CDR1 and CDR2 from the germline V gene are SNHLY and FYNNEI. This CDR3 has 10 amino acids. V gave up 8 bases and J gave up 7 bases, with 8 bases separating them. CDR3 in amino acids: CASGFGEAFF. As DNA, the CDR3 is TGTGCCAGCGGTTTTGGTGAAGCTTTCTTT.

V and J are TRBV11-2 and TRBJ2-3; 7 bases are shared with TRBD2. V lost 3 bases, J lost 5 bases, and 8 bases stayed unmatched. CDR1 and CDR2 from the germline V gene are SGHAT and FQNNGV. The CDR3 has 15 amino acids. CDR3 residues: CASSFVGSGGDTQYF. CDR3 in DNA: TGTGCCAGCAGCTTTGTCGGGTCGGGGGGAGATACGCAGTATTTT.

V gene TRBV6-2 or TRBV6-3 combines with J gene TRBJ1-6, with TRBD1 identical over 9 bases. Germline lookup yields CDR1 MNHEY and CDR2 SVGEGT. The J segment lost 7 bases and the V segment lost 5 bases, leaving 12 bases of the junction unmatched. The CDR3 spans 17 residues. The CDR3 loop reads CASSRETTGTGNSPLHF. The CDR3, as DNA: TGTGCCAGCAGTCGCGAGACTACCGGGACAGGGAATTCACCCCTCCACTTT.